This T cell receptor (beta chain) was recorded in a study of blood T cell repertoires in COVID-19. The method was immunoSEQ multiplex PCR; TCRdb's version includes in-frame clones alone and lacks a portion of them. The data hold fewer than 500,000 clones, with more than 80% observed a single time. Germline V lookup: CDR1 SGHAT, CDR2 FQNNGV. Trimming stripped 1 base from V and 1 base from J, with 10 bases between. The CDR3 is made up of 15 amino acids. The sequence derives from a young man who had recovered from COVID-19. The rearrangement uses TRBV11-2 and TRBJ1-1; D is ambiguous. Sequences were obtained from PBMCs or T cells enriched from blood (not recorded which). The CDR3 loop is CASSLVGGRNTEAFF. DNA of the CDR3: TGTGCCAGCAGCTTAGTGGGTGGGCGGAACACTGAAGCTTTCTTT.